This T cell receptor (beta chain) was sequenced for a study of CD8+ T cells in alopecia areata (dated by TCRdb to the late 2010s). Regarding the research as a whole: The treated patients took part in an open-label pilot trial in which moderate-to-severe alopecia areata was treated with oral tofacitinib at 5 to 10 mg twice daily. Tofacitinib was administered for 6 to 18 months, and 6 months of follow-up off drug were then conducted to assess delayed response and recurrence. Disease severity in treated patients was measured with the SALT score, which quantifies the percentage of affected scalp surface area. The study used high-throughput TCRbeta sequencing to examine T cell clonal expansion in alopecia areata, in both the C3H/HeJ mouse model and human patients. On the human side, TCRbeta sequencing was run on scalp tissue and on sorted CD4+ and CD8+ peripheral blood T cells from healthy controls and from alopecia areata patients with either patchy or totalis/universalis disease. Patients on tofacitinib were biopsied at baseline and after 4 and 24 weeks of treatment, and several of the patients also had a later scalp biopsy. Scalp clonality was compared across normal scalp (n=4), patchy alopecia areata scalp (n=8), and alopecia totalis/universalis scalp (n=8). RNA was extracted with the PAXgene miRNA kit for fixed scalp, the miRNeasy kit for PBMCs, and the RNeasy kit for mouse skin. TCRbeta CDR3 regions were amplified by immunoSEQ multiplex PCR with 35 Vbeta forward and 13 Jbeta reverse primers.

The meaning of the sample's treatment or condition label: oral pan-JAK inhibitor, 5-10 mg twice daily. Lesional scalp punch biopsies and peripheral blood were collected from alopecia areata patients. After PBMCs were isolated by density centrifugation and stained for CD3, CD4 and CD8, a FACSAria was used to sort CD4+ and CD8+ T cells. Taken from cysteine to phenylalanine, the CDR3 has 12 residues. Only the CDR3 DNA is retained, 36 bases long and in frame from the first base. The V end loses 0 bases and the J end loses 5 bases, and a stretch of 5 bases separates them. For CDR1 and CDR2, the germline V gene (reference sequence) lists GTSNPN and SVGIG. The research as a whole found: During tofacitinib treatment, many expanded lesional clones stuck around in both scalp and blood, and this persistence may partly explain why relapse happens after treatment is stopped. Because the treated cohort was small and included a single nonresponder, larger studies are needed to assess links between baseline CD8+ expansion and response. Unlike mouse skin, which is dominated by gammadelta T cells, normal human skin has resident alphabeta T cells that are also sequenced, and this complicates analysis of the scalp TCR repertoire. Tofacitinib significantly lowered scalp clonality and the number of expanded CD8+ clones among the top 100 scalp clones. Shared TCR sequences between patients were less evident than in mice, which may be partly attributable to HLA diversity in the patient population. Compared with normal scalp, lesional scalp had higher clonality and more expanded CD8+ clones, particularly in alopecia totalis/universalis, a pattern that suggests antigenic drive.

Preparation of the library involved the immunoSEQ multiplex PCR assay. RNA was extracted from all samples and reverse transcribed into cDNA, which served as template for TCR sequencing. SuperScript III was used for first-strand cDNA synthesis, primed with a 2:1 mix of oligo-dT and random hexamers. A synthetic immune receptor repertoire was used to measure amplification bias, and any remaining bias was corrected computationally. The source study handled its data this way. After raw reads were preprocessed to remove errors, the CDR3 was defined following IMGT conventions as running from the conserved cysteine to phenylalanine. Clonality was computed by normalizing Shannon entropy by log2 of the number of productive unique TCRs and subtracting the result from 1. CD4 or CD8 identity of scalp clones was inferred by cross-referencing scalp TCRbeta sequences with sorted blood CD4 and CD8 repertoires. Sourced from immuneACCESS, this table was stored by TCRdb with only in-frame sequences that have V and J called. A share of the clones is absent; for the studies checked, an unresolved V gene accounts for under half, and the remainder has no known explanation. V, J and clone size derive from that table, while D and trimming were established from the DNA sequence. This sample holds fewer than 100,000 clones; around 71% were observed only once. About 18% of the sample comes from the top ten.

Concerning this clone: Its antigen is currently not known. Base qualities are not at hand, and no much larger clone is one base apart.

The specimen comprised CD8+ T cells sorted from blood, sampled between weeks 43 and 45, from a patient treated with tofacitinib. This receptor was taken from a human donor with alopecia areata. The chain employs TRBV30 and TRBJ2-1, with no confidently assigned D gene. The CDR3 reads CAWSVSDNEQFF. In nucleotides, the sequence is TGTGCCTGGAGTGTTAGTGACAATGAGCAGTTCTTC.